Presented here are 5 T cell receptor beta chains from one specimen sequenced in a study of T cells in Graves' hyperthyroidism and ophthalmopathy. RNA transcripts served as the template for amplifying TCR beta CDR3 regions. The HTBI set primed first-round TCR CDR3 RT-PCR. TCRdb ran MiXCR on the multiplex PCR reads and lists one entry per CDR3 protein. The sample shows around 690,000 distinct CDR3 sequences, around 16% of them seen only once. The sequenced material came from blood. The source is a man in his fifties or sixties with Graves' hyperthyroidism.

Of note for this clonotype: With a much larger clone just one base away, this may be a read error. The gene calls are TRBV7-9 and TRBJ1-6; D might be TRBD1 (5 bases). V was cut by 2 bases and J by 6 bases, with 11 bases left in between. Per germline, CDR1 SEHNR and CDR2 FQNEAQ (reference sequence). There are 15 residues in the CDR3. The CDR3 sequence: CASSLTSGINSPLHF. CDR3 DNA sequence: TGTGCCAGCAGCTTAACCTCAGGGATTAATTCACCCCTCCACTTT.

On this clonotype itself: Germline is not matched at one junction end, which may reflect a read error. The rearrangement joins TRBV2 to TRBJ2-2; 7 nucleotides agree with TRBD2. Germline V lookup: CDR1 SNHLY, CDR2 FYNNEI. This CDR3 spans 15 amino acids. The CDR3 coding sequence is TGTGCCGGCAGCAGCGCCCAAGCGGGGACCGGGGAGATGTTTTTT. This codes for CAGSSAQAGTGEMFF.

This clonotype came up many times. V and J are TRBV2 and TRBJ2-3, with TRBD1 matching 10 bases. The ends lost 6 bases at V and 3 bases at J; junction bases unmatched: 3. From germline, CDR1 is SNHLY and CDR2 FYNNEI. The CDR3 totals 14 residues. The CDR3 sequence is CASRPGQGTDTQYF. CDR3 nucleotides: TGTGCCAGCAGACCGGGACAGGGGACAGATACGCAGTATTTT.

This clonotype has at least ten counts. V usage is TRBV27 and J usage is TRBJ2-7; weak D call: TRBD2 (5 bases). The germline gives CDR1 MNHEY, CDR2 SMNVEV (reference sequence). The CDR3 has 15 residues. Trimming stripped 7 bases from V and 2 bases from J, with 18 bases between. This CDR3 reads CASTPIGGFPYEQYF. The CDR3 coding sequence is TGTGCCAGCACCCCAATCGGAGGATTCCCCTACGAGCAGTACTTC.

This clonotype was seen only a few times. The chain recombines TRBV30 with TRBJ1-6; D is possibly TRBD1 (5 bases). CDR1 and CDR2 from the germline V gene are GTSNPN and SVGIG (reference sequence). The CDR3 is 17 residues long. V was pared by 2 bases and J by 7 bases, with 21 bases between. The CDR3 region has the DNA TGTGCCTGGAGTAACCGAGGAGGGGTCGCCGCGAATTCACCCCTCCACTTT. Encoded protein: CAWSNRGGVAANSPLHF.